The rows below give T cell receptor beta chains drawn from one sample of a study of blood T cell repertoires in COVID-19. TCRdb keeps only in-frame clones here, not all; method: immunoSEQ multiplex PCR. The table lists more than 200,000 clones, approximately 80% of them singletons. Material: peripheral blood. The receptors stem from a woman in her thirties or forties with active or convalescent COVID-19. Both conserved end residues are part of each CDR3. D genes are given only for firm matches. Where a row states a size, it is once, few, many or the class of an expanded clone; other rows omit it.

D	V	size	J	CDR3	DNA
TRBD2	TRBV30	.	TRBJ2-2	CAWSVRSGGDGELFF	TGTGCCTGGAGTGTACGAAGCGGGGGGGACGGGGAGCTGTTTTTT
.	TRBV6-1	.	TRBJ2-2	CASSEERTGELFF	TGTGCCAGCAGTGAAGAGCGCACCGGGGAGCTGTTTTTT
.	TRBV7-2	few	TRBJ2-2	CASSFVRETGELFF	TGTGCCAGCAGCTTTGTCAGGGAAACCGGGGAGCTGTTTTTT
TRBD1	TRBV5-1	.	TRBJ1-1	CASSWRQGQGHTEAFF	TGCGCCAGCAGCTGGAGACAGGGACAGGGGCACACTGAAGCTTTCTTT
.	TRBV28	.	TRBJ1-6	CASSFFYGNSYNSPLHF	TGTGCCAGCAGTTTTTTTTACGGTAACTCCTATAATTCACCCCTCCACTTT
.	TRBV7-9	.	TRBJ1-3	CASGGSSGNTIYF	TGTGCCAGCGGGGGGAGCTCTGGAAACACCATATATTTT
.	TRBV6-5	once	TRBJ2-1	CASTRRGAHNEQFF	TGTGCCAGCACCCGCCGGGGGGCCCACAATGAGCAGTTCTTC
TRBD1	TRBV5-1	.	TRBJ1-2	CASSLDRAYGYTF	TGCGCCAGCAGCCTGGACAGGGCTTACGGCTACACCTTC
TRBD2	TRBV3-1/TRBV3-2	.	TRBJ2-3	CASSHGTSGRIDTQYF	TGTGCCAGCAGCCATGGGACTAGCGGGAGGATAGATACGCAGTATTTT
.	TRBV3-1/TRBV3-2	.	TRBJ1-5	CASSQGRRSGQPQHF	TGTGCCAGCAGCCAAGGTCGTCGGTCAGGGCAGCCCCAGCATTTT
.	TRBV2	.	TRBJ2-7	CASSNYEQYF	TGTGCCAGCTCAAACTACGAGCAGTACTTC
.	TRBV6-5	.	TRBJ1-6	CASSYSPDSPLHF	TGTGCCAGCAGTTACTCCCCGGATTCACCCCTCCACTTT
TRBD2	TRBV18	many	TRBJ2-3	CASSPTSGDTQYF	TGTGCCAGCTCTCCGACTAGCGGAGATACGCAGTATTTT
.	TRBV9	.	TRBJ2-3	CASSVDAGRDTQYF	TGTGCCAGCAGCGTAGACGCGGGGAGAGATACGCAGTATTTT
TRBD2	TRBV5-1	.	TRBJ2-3	CASNPFAGGATDTQYF	TGCGCCAGCAATCCCTTCGCGGGGGGGGCGACAGATACGCAGTATTTT
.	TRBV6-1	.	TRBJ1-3	CASSDLRGIAGNTIYF	TGTGCCAGCAGTGATCTAAGGGGAATCGCTGGAAACACCATATATTTT
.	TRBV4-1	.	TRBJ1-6	CASSPDRWGSPLHF	TGCGCCAGCAGCCCCGACAGGTGGGGTTCACCCCTCCACTTT
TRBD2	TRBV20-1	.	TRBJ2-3	CSASIAGGRNTQYF	TGCAGTGCTAGTATAGCGGGGGGGAGGAATACGCAGTATTTT
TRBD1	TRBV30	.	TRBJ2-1	CAWTGTEAFNEQFF	TGTGCCTGGACCGGGACAGAAGCTTTCAATGAGCAGTTCTTC
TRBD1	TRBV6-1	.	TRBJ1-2	CASSEAPGGSYGYTF	TGTGCCAGCAGTGAAGCTCCAGGGGGCTCCTATGGCTACACCTTC
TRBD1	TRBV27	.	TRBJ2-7	CASTSRNRGPGEQYF	TGTGCCAGCACTAGTCGGAACAGGGGGCCGGGGGAGCAGTACTTC
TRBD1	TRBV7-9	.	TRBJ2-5	CASSPRTGGTETQYF	TGTGCCAGCAGCCCCCGGACAGGGGGTACAGAGACCCAGTACTTC
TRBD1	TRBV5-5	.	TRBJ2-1	CASSFITGDEQFF	TGTGCCAGCAGTTTTATTACAGGGGATGAGCAGTTCTTC
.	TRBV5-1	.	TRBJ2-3	CASRDTGSDTQYF	TGCGCCAGCAGGGATACAGGGTCGGATACGCAGTATTTT
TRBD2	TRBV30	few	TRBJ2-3	CAWRGLAGTDTQYF	TGTGCCTGGAGGGGACTAGCGGGCACAGATACGCAGTATTTT
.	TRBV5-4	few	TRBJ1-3	CASSLFGRASGNTIYF	TGTGCCAGCAGCCTTTTTGGCAGGGCCTCTGGAAACACCATATATTTT
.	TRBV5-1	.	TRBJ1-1	CASSLDRDMNTEAFF	TGCGCCAGCAGCTTGGACAGGGATATGAACACTGAAGCTTTCTTT